The next 12 T cell receptor beta chains were all read from a single sample in a study of technical replicates of blood from several donors. TCRdb's copy holds only in-frame clones and misses some; the assay was immunoSEQ multiplex PCR. Altogether just under 60,000 clones are present, around 96% being singletons, with the ten largest covering 3%. Specimen: PBMCs. These receptors were collected from a human donor in good health. Some clones in this sample may be carry-over from other donors' samples.

V is TRBV5-1 and J is TRBJ2-1, with 9 nucleotides matching TRBD2. The V segment lost 4 bases and the J segment 0 bases; nucleotides outside the gene matches: 5. This CDR3 region has 16 residues. Per the germline V gene, CDR1 is SGHRS and CDR2 is YFSETQ. The CDR3 is CASSPRLADSYNEQFF. For the CDR3, the DNA is TGCGCCAGCAGCCCCAGACTAGCGGACTCCTACAATGAGCAGTTCTTC.

The rearrangement uses TRBV14 and TRBJ1-1, with D possibly matching TRBD1 (5 bases). Trimming shortened V by 1 base and J by 0 bases, and 9 bases separated the two germline ends. The V gene's germline CDR1 is SGHDN and CDR2 FVKESK. This CDR3 has 15 amino acids. The CDR3 sequence: CASSQVAGLNTEAFF. CDR3 DNA sequence: TGTGCCAGCAGCCAAGTCGCAGGGTTGAACACTGAAGCTTTCTTT.

The genes are TRBV10-3 and TRBJ1-5, with a possible D match to TRBD1 (5 bases). The CDR3 has 13 residues. Germline assignment: CDR1 ENHRY and CDR2 SYGVKD. V lost 7 bases and J lost 2, with 9 bases in between. The CDR3 reads CAIKRGGNQPQHF. The DNA for the CDR3 is TGTGCCATCAAAAGGGGTGGCAATCAGCCCCAGCATTTT.

The rearrangement uses TRBV4-2 and TRBJ1-1; 8 bases align to TRBD1. With 0 bases clipped from V and 6 bases from J, the junction kept 6 bases outside the gene matches. This CDR3 comprises 15 residues. The germline gives CDR1 LGHNA, CDR2 YNFKEQ. CDR3 sequence: CASSQEPRGQPEAFF. In nucleotides, the CDR3 is TGTGCCAGCAGCCAAGAACCCAGGGGGCAGCCTGAAGCTTTCTTT.

DNA of the CDR3: TGTGCCAGCAGCGTAGATGTGAGATACACAGATACGCAGTATTTT. This encodes CASSVDVRYTDTQYF. The gene calls are TRBV9 and TRBJ2-3; D is undetermined. Germline-derived CDR1 and CDR2 are SGDLS and YYNGEE. CDR3 size: 15 residues. V lost 0 bases and J lost 2, with 10 bases in between.

The CDR3 here is CASSRGPEGLVGGEQFF. CDR3 sequence (DNA): TGCGCCAGCAGCCGGGGCCCAGAGGGACTAGTAGGAGGTGAGCAGTTCTTC. V usage is TRBV4-1 and J usage is TRBJ2-1; 8 bases align to TRBD2. Germline trimming cut 4 bases from V and 9 bases from J; bases unmatched to any gene: 17. This CDR3 comprises 17 residues. The germline CDR1 and CDR2 sequences are MGHRA and YSYEKL.

This chain joins TRBV5-1 and TRBJ2-3; D is possibly TRBD1 (5 bases). Germline V lookup: CDR1 SGHRS, CDR2 YFSETQ. The CDR3 is 16 amino acids. V was cut by 4 bases and J by 2 bases, with 17 bases left in between. The CDR3 sequence: CASSLGQPGPTDTQYF. CDR3 DNA sequence: TGCGCCAGCAGCCTCGGACAACCCGGACCCACAGATACGCAGTATTTT.

The genes are TRBV7-6 and TRBJ2-2; 9 bases match TRBD2. CDR3 length: 19 residues. The trim removed 4 bases at V and 1 base at J, leaving 13 bases unmatched. Germline CDR1 is SGHVS and CDR2 is FNYEAQ. CDR3 sequence: CASSSRPATSGVNTGELFF. Here the CDR3 DNA reads TGTGCCAGCAGCTCAAGACCGGCGACTAGCGGAGTGAACACCGGGGAGCTGTTTTTT.

The chain employs TRBV4-1 and TRBJ1-2; D unclear. CDR1 and CDR2 (germline): MGHRA, YSYEKL. The CDR3 is made up of 11 amino acids. The V gene lost 3 bases and the J gene lost 4 bases, with 3 bases spanning the gap. The CDR3 DNA reads as TGCGCCAGCAGCCAGAGCTATGGCTACACCTTC. Its translation is CASSQSYGYTF.

The chain uses TRBV19 and TRBJ1-2; D is uncertain. Germline CDR1 and CDR2: LNHDA and SQIVND (reference sequence). V was clipped by 0 bases and J by 4 bases, with 9 bases between them. The length of the CDR3 is 14 residues. The DNA of the CDR3 is TGTGCCAGTAGTATAGACGGGTCGGGCTATGGCTACACCTTC. It encodes CASSIDGSGYGYTF.

V is TRBV11-3 and J is TRBJ1-3; 7 bases match TRBD1. CDR1 and CDR2 from the germline V gene are SGHNT and YENEEA. With V trimmed by 5 bases and J by 1 base, 8 bases remained unmatched. This CDR3 is 16 amino acids long. The DNA of the CDR3 is TGTGCCAGCAGCCTGGGACAGCTTACATCTGGAAACACCATATATTTT. As protein: CASSLGQLTSGNTIYF.

This sequence joins TRBV5-1 and TRBJ1-1, with 9 nucleotides matching TRBD1. V shed 2 bases and J 1 base; nucleotides not matched to a gene: 3. Germline V lookup: CDR1 SGHRS, CDR2 YFSETQ. The CDR3 has 15 residues. CDR3 amino acids: CASSFLDRGNTEAFF. CDR3 DNA: TGCGCCAGCAGCTTCCTGGACAGGGGGAACACTGAAGCTTTCTTT.